The source of this T cell receptor beta chain is a study of T-cell reconstitution after alpha-beta-depleted transplantation in children. Germline CDR1 MNHEY, CDR2 SMNVEV (reference sequence). The CDR3 is 14 amino acids. Trimming took 5 bases from V and 6 from J, leaving 16 bases between them. This clonotype was counted between two and nine times. Preparation of the TCRbeta library was carried out with unique molecular identifiers. TCRdb processed the PCR reads anew with MiXCR; each CDR3 protein has one entry. Seen here are about 340,000 distinct CDR3 sequences, 10% observed once, and the top ten hold less than 2.5%.

This TCR derives from a human donor who donated a stem cell graft to a child with acute lymphoblastic leukemia. This sequence joins TRBV27 and TRBJ1-1, with a tentative D call TRBD1 (5 bases). Sample: PBMCs from the stem cell graft donor, taken from the stem cell graft. CDR3 DNA sequence: TGTGCCAGCAGTACTGAACCGGGGACCCCTGAAGCTTTCTTT. It translates to CASSTEPGTPEAFF.